The clone carrying this T cell receptor (beta chain) was observed a single time. Its antigen is not known. The data are from a study of T cell clonotyping in hematopoietic cell transplantation. Overall study results and limits: Broader posttransplant TCR repertoire diversity was predicted by graft donor and pretransplant recipient Inverse Simpson Index values.

Produced via immunoSEQ multiplex PCR; TCRdb's table is partial and in-frame only. The data contain about 9,400 clones, nearly 80% of them seen just once; the ten biggest clones take up approximately 16%. With 8 bases removed from V and 0 bases from J, the gap between germline ends came to 17 bases. Germline V lookup: CDR1 LNHDA, CDR2 SQIVND (reference sequence). The CDR3 runs to 16 residues. V and J are TRBV19 and TRBJ1-5, with D tentatively TRBD1 (5 bases). This sample comprised PBMCs, obtained 180 days after allogeneic stem cell transplant. This TCR came from a male patient in his thirties or forties who had an allogeneic stem cell transplant from a related donor, so the T cells may come from the graft donor. Some clones in this sample may be carry-over from other donors' samples. The CDR3 loop is CASLPWDGDSNQPQHF. CDR3 nucleotide sequence: TGTGCCAGTCTACCTTGGGACGGTGATAGCAATCAGCCCCAGCATTTT.